This TCR beta chain originates from a study of a mutant IDH1 vaccine in newly diagnosed glioma. In regard to this clone: Its antigen remains unknown.

Some clones are missing from TCRdb's copy, which holds only in-frame ones; the method was immunoSEQ multiplex PCR. The table includes some 30,000 clones, 88% detected once. Time point indicated: week 23, last vaccination. Vaccination used 300 ug of mutant IDH1 20-mer peptide per dose, with topical imiquimod. V lost 4 bases and J 6 bases, leaving 13 bases between the germline ends. CDR1 and CDR2 from the germline V gene are SGHKS and YYEKEE (reference sequence). The CDR3 is 14 residues long. The material was PBMCs, obtained from a glioma patient whose treatment included an IDH1 peptide vaccine. The TCR comes from a man between 35 and 55 years old with glioma. The chain carries TRBV5-5 and TRBJ1-4, with D perhaps TRBD1 (6 bases). CDR3 amino acids: CASSRPDRHEKLFF. The CDR3, as DNA: TGTGCCAGCAGCCGGCCGGACAGACATGAAAAACTGTTTTTT.